This T cell receptor (beta chain) was sequenced in a study of T cell responses to AZD1222 COVID-19 vaccine. CDR3 length: 11 residues. Trimming pared 2 bases from V and 2 bases from J, leaving 0 bases between. Germline V gives CDR1 MNHEY, CDR2 SVGAGI. Findings and caveats of the study: Mapped onto spike, vaccine-associated CD4 TCRs spanned it and were dominant at 160-218 and 743-854. Seropositive status at baseline applied to only a handful of AZD1222 recipients.

The assay was immunoSEQ multiplex PCR, and TCRdb's table has in-frame clones only and misses some. The sample has fewer than 100,000 clones; roughly 87% are singletons. This clone was counted only a few times. Its antigen is unknown. Second doses were pooled across both intervals (about 4 or about 12 weeks). This clonotype was sampled from an adult who received the AZD1222 COVID-19 vaccine. The sample consisted of peripheral blood, taken 28 days after the second AZD1222 dose. The chain recombines TRBV6-5 with TRBJ2-5, with D unresolved. Here the CDR3 reads CASSYQETQYF. The CDR3 region has the DNA TGTGCCAGCAGTTACCAAGAGACCCAGTACTTC.